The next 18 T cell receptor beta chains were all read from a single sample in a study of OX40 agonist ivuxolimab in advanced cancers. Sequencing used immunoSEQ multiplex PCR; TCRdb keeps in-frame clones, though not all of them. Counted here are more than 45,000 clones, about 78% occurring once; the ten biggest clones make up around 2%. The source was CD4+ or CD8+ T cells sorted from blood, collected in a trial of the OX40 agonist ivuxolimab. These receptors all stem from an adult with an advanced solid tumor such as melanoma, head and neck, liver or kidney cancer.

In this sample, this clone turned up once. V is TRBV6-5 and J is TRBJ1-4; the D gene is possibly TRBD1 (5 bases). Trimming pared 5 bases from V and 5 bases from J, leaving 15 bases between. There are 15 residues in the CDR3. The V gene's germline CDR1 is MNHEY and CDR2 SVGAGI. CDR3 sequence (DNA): TGTGCCAGCAGTCGGGCAGGGAGTGGCAATGAAAAACTGTTTTTT. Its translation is CASSRAGSGNEKLFF.

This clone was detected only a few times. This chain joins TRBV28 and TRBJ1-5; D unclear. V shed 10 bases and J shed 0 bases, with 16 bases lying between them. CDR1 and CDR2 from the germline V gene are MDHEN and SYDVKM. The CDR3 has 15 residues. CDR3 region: CATLGSPYSNQPQHF. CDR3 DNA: TGTGCCACGCTGGGGAGTCCCTATAGCAATCAGCCCCAGCATTTT.

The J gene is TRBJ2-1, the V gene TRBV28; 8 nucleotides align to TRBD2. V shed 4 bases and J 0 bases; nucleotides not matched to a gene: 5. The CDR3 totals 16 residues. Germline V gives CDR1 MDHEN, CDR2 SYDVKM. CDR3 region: CASSSGREDSYNEQFF. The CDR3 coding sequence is TGTGCCAGCAGTTCTGGGCGGGAGGACTCCTACAATGAGCAGTTCTTC.

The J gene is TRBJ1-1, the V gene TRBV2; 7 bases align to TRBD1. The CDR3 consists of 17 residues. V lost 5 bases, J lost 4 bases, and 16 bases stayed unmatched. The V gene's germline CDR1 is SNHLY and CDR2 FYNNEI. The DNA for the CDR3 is TGTGCCAGCAGTTCTCAGGGGGGAGGGACCCGTGTCACTGAAGCTTTCTTT. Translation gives CASSSQGGGTRVTEAFF. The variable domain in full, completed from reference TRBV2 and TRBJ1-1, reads EPEVTQTPSHQVTQMGQEVILRCVPISNHLYFYWYRQILGQKVEFLVSFYNNEISEKSEIFDDQFSVERPDGSNFTLKIRSTKLEDSAMYFCASSSQGGGTRVTEAFFGQGTRLTVV.

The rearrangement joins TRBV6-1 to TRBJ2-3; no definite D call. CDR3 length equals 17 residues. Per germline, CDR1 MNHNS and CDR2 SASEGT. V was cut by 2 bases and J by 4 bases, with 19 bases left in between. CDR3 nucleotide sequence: TGTGCCAGCAGTGAACGGTTTACTACCTCGGTCCCAGATACGCAGTATTTT. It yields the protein CASSERFTTSVPDTQYF.

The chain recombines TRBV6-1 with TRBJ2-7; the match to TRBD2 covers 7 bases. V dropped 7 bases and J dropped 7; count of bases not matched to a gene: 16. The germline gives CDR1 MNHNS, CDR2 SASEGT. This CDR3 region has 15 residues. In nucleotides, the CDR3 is TGTGCCAGCACTTTCGGGGGGACCGTCCCGGGGGAGCAGTACTTC. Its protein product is CASTFGGTVPGEQYF.

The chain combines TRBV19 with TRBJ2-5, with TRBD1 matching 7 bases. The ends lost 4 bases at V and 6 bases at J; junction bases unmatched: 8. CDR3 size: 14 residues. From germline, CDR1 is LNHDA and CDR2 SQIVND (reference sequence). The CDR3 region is CASSNLQGSKTQYF. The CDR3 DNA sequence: TGTGCCAGTAGTAACTTACAGGGGTCGAAGACCCAGTACTTC.

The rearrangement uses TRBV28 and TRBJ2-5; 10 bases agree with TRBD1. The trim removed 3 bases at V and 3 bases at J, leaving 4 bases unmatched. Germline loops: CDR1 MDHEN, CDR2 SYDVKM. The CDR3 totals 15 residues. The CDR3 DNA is TGTGCCAGCAGTTTCCTGGGGACAGGGGAAGAGACCCAGTACTTC. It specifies CASSFLGTGEETQYF.

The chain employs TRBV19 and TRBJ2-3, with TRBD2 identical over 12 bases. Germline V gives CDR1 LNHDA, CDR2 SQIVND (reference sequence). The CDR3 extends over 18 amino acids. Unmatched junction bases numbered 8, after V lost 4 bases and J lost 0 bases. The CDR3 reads CASSKGLAGPTSTDTQYF. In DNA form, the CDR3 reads TGTGCCAGTAGTAAAGGACTAGCGGGGCCTACTAGCACAGATACGCAGTATTTT.

The CDR3 sequence is CASSTTGLQNYGYTF. The CDR3 bases are TGTGCCAGCAGCACGACAGGGCTGCAGAACTATGGCTACACCTTC. The chain carries TRBV5-6 and TRBJ1-2; TRBD1 matches at 7 bases. Germline V lookup: CDR1 SGHDT, CDR2 YYEEEE. V shed 4 bases, J shed 2 bases, and the junction held 8 bases outside the gene matches. CDR3 length: 15 residues.

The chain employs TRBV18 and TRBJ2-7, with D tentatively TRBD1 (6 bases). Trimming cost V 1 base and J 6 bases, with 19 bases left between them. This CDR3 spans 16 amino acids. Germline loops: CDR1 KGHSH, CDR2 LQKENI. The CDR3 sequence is CASSPQLGQFGSEQYF. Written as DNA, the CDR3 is TGTGCCAGCTCACCACAACTGGGACAATTTGGGTCCGAGCAGTACTTC.

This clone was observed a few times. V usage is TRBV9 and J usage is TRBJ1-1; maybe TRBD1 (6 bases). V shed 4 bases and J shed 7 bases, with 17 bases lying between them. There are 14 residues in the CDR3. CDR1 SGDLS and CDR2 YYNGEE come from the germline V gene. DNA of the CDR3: TGTGCCAGCAGCCCTACCTTGGACAGAGTTGAAGCTTTCTTT. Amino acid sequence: CASSPTLDRVEAFF.

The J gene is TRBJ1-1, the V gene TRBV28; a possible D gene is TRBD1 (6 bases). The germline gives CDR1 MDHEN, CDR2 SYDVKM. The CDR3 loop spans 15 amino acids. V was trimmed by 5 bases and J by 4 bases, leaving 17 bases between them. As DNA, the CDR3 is TGTGCCAGCAGTGCTGTTGGGGGCACAGTCACTGAAGCTTTCTTT. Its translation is CASSAVGGTVTEAFF.

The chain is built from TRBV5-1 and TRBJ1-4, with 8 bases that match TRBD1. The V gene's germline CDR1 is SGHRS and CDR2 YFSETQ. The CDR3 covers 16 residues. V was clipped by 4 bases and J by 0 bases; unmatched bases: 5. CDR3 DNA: TGCGCCAGCAGCCTAGGACAGGGCCCAACTAATGAAAAACTGTTTTTT. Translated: CASSLGQGPTNEKLFF.

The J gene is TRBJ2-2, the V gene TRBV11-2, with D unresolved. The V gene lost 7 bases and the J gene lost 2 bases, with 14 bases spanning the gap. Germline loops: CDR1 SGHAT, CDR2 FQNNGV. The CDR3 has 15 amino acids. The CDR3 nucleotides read TGTGCCAGCACTTTCAGTCGACATAACACCGGGGAGCTGTTTTTT. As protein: CASTFSRHNTGELFF. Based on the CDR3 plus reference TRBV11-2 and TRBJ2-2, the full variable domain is EAGVAQSPRYKIIEKRQSVAFWCNPISGHATLYWYQQILGQGPKLLIQFQNNGVVDDSQLPKDRFSAERLKGVDSTLKIQPAKLEDSAVYLCASTFSRHNTGELFFGEGSRLTVL.

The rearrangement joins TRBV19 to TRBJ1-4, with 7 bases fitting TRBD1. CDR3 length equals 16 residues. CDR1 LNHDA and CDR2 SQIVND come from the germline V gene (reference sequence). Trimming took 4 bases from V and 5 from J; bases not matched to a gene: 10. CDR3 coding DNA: TGTGCCAGTAGTACAGCCGGGACAGCTAGAAATGAAAAACTGTTTTTT. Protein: CASSTAGTARNEKLFF.

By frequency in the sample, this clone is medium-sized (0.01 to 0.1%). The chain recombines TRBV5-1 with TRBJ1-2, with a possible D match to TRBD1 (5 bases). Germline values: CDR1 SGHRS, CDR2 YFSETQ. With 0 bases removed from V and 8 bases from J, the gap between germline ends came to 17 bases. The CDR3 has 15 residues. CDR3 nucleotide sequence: TGCGCCAGCAGCTTGGATGGGGCCAGCTCTAGGGGCTACACCTTC. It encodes CASSLDGASSRGYTF. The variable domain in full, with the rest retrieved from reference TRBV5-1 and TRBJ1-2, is KAGVTQTPRYLIKTRGQQVTLSCSPISGHRSVSWYQQTPGQGLQFLFEYFSETQRNKGNFPGRFSGRQFSNSRSEMNVSTLELGDSALYLCASSLDGASSRGYTFGSGTRLTVV.

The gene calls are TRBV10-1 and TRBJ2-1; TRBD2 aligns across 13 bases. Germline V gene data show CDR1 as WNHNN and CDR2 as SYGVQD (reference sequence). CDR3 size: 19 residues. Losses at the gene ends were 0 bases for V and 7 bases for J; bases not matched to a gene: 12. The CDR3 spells CASSESVRLAGGGGNEQFF. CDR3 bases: TGCGCCAGCAGTGAGTCTGTTCGACTAGCGGGAGGTGGGGGGAATGAGCAGTTCTTC.